The entry below describes one TCR beta chain. Its specificity is not known. TCRdb re-analysed the 5' RACE reads in MiXCR, keeping a single row per CDR3 protein. The sample lists a few hundred thousand distinct CDR3 sequences; under 9% were seen once. CDR1 and CDR2 (germline): SGHVS, FQNEAQ. The V and J ends lost 5 bases and 3 bases respectively, with 12 bases between them. CDR3 length equals 14 residues. The sample originates from a study of identical twins. General observations from the study: Twin sharing of out-of-frame TCR alpha was underestimated by models in monozygotic pairs. One should note that invariant MAIT and iNKT cells could partly confound zero-insertion analyses. There was an excess of low generation probability in the out-of-frame alpha sequences that twins shared. Insertions were fewer in abundant cord blood beta clonotypes, whereas memory repertoires showed none of this pattern.

This sample was also put to use in a study of yellow fever vaccine responses in identical twins.

The rearrangement uses TRBV7-8 and TRBJ2-3; D may correspond to TRBD1 or TRBD2 (5 bases each). This sequence originates from a woman between 18 and 30 years old in good health. The sequenced sample consisted of memory (CD45RO+) T cells sorted from blood. The CDR3 DNA reads as TGTGCCAGCAGCCCGGGTGGGGGAACAGATACGCAGTATTTT. Protein sequence: CASSPGGGTDTQYF.